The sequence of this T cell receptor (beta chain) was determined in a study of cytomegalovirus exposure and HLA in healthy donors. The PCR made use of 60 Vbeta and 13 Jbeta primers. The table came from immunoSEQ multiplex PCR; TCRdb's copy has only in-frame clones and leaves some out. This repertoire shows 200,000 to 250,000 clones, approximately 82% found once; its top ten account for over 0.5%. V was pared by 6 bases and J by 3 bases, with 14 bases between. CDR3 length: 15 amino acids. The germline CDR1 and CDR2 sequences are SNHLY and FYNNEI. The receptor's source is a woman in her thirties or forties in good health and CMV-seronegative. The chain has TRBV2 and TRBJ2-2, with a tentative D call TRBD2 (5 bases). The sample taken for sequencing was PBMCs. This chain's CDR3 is CASSAPPSHTGELFF. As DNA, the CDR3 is TGTGCCAGCAGCGCTCCCCCTAGCCACACCGGGGAGCTGTTTTTT. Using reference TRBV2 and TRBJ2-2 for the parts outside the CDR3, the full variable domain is EPEVTQTPSHQVTQMGQEVILRCVPISNHLYFYWYRQILGQKVEFLVSFYNNEISEKSEIFDDQFSVERPDGSNFTLKIRSTKLEDSAMYFCASSAPPSHTGELFFGEGSRLTVL.